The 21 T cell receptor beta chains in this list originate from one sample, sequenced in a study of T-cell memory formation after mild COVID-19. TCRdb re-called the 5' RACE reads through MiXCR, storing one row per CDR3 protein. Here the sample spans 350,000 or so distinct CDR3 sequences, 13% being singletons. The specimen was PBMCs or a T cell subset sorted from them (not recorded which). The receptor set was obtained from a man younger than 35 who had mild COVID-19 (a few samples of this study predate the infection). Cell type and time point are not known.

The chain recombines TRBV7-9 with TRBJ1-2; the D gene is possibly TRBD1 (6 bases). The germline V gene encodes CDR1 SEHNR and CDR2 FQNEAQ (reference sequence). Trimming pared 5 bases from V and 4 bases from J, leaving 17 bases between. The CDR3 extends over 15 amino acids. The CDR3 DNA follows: TGTGCCAGCAGCAAAGATGACAGGCAGATCTATGGCTACACCTTC. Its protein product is CASSKDDRQIYGYTF.

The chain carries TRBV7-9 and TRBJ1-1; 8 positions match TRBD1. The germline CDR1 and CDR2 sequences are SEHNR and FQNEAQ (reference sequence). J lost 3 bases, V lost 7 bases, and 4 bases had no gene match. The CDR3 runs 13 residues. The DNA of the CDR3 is TGTGCCAGCACCTCGACAGGGGACACTGAAGCTTTCTTT. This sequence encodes CASTSTGDTEAFF.

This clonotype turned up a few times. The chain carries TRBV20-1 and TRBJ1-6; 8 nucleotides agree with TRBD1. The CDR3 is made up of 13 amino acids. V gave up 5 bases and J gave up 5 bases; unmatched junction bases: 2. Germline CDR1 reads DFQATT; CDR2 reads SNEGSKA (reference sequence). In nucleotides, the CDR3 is TGCAGTGCTGGACAGGGAAATAATTCACCCCTCCACTTT. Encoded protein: CSAGQGNNSPLHF.

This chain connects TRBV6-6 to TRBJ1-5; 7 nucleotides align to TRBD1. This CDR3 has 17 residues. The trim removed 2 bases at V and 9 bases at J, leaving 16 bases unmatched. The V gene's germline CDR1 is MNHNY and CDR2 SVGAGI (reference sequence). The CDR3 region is CASSYAGQVRKIAPQHF. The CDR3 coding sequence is TGTGCCAGCAGTTACGCCGGACAGGTGCGCAAAATCGCGCCCCAGCATTTT.

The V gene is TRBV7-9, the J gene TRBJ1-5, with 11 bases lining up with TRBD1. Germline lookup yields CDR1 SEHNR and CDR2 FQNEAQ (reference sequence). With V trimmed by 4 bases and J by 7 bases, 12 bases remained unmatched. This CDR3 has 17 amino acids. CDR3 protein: CASSSSGTGGSEQPQHF. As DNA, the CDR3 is TGTGCCAGCAGCTCATCCGGGACAGGGGGATCGGAACAGCCCCAGCATTTT.

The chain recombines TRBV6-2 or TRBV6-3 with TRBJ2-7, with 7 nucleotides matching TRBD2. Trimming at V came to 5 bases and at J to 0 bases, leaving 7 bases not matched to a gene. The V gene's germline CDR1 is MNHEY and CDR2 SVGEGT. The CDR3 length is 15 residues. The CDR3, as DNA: TGTGCCAGCAGTAAAACGTGGACTAGCTCCTACGAGCAGTACGTC. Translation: CASSKTWTSSYEQYV.

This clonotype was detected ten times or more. This CDR3 reads CASSLEIHTTSPLHF. CDR3 bases: TGTGCCAGCAGCTTAGAGATCCATACAACTTCACCCCTCCACTTT. The J gene is TRBJ1-6, the V gene TRBV7-2, with D hard to call. Per the germline V gene, CDR1 is SGHTA and CDR2 is FQGNSA. The CDR3 is 15 amino acids. The germline V and J ends were trimmed by 1 base and 9 bases, with 13 bases remaining between them.

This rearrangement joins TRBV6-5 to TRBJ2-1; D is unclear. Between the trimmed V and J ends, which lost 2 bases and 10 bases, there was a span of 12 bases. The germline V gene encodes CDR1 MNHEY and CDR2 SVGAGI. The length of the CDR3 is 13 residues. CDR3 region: CASSYQGSREQFF. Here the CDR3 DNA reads TGTGCCAGCAGTTACCAAGGTAGCCGGGAGCAGTTCTTC.

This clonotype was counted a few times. The chain's CDR3 is CASSLGPPGYF. The DNA for the CDR3 is TGTGCCAGCAGCTTAGGACCCCCTGGCTACTTC. The J gene is TRBJ2-4, the V gene TRBV7-9; D remains unclear. V lost 1 base and J 16 bases, leaving 11 bases between the germline ends. Germline V gives CDR1 SEHNR, CDR2 FQNEAQ (reference sequence). There are 11 residues in the CDR3.

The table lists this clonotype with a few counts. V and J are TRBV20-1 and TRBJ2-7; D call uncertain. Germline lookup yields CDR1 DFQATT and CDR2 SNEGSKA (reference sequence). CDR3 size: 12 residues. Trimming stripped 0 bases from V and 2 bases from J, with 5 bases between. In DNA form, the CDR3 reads TGCAGTGCTAGAGATCCAACCTACGAGCAGTACTTC. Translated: CSARDPTYEQYF.

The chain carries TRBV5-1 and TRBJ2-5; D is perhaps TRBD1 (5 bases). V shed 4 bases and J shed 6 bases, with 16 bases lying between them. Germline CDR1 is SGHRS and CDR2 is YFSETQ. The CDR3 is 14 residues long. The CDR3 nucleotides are TGCGCCAGCAGCCTAGGGGCGGCCCCGAAGACCCAGTACTTC. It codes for CASSLGAAPKTQYF.

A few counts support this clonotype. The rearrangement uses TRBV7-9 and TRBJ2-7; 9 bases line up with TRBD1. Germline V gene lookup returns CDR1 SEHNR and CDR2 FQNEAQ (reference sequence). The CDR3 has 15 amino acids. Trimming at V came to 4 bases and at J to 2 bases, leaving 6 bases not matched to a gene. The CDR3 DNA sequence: TGTGCCAGCAGCTCCGGGACAGGGCTTACCTACGAGCAGTACGTC. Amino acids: CASSSGTGLTYEQYV.

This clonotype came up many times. As DNA, the CDR3 is TGTGCCAGCAGTTTAGAATTCAATTCACCCCTCCACTTT. Protein product: CASSLEFNSPLHF. The chain links TRBV12-3 or TRBV12-4 to TRBJ1-6, with D uncertain. The CDR3 extends over 13 amino acids. Trimming removed 1 base at V and 7 bases at J, with 5 bases between.

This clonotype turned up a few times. CDR3 bases: TGCGCCAGCGGGGCCGTTGGGTTCGGCACAGATACGCAGTATTTT. Its translation is CASGAVGFGTDTQYF. This sequence joins TRBV4-1 and TRBJ2-3, with D perhaps TRBD1 (5 bases). Trimming left V 8 bases short and J 1 base short, with 16 bases between. Germline values: CDR1 MGHRA, CDR2 YSYEKL. The CDR3 loop spans 15 amino acids.

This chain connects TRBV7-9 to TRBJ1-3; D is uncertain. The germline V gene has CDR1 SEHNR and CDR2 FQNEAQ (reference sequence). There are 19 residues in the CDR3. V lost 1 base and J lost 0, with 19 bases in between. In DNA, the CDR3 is TGTGCCAGCAGCTTAGATCCCCTCGGACGTCGAAGCTCTGGAAACACCATATATTTT. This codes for CASSLDPLGRRSSGNTIYF.

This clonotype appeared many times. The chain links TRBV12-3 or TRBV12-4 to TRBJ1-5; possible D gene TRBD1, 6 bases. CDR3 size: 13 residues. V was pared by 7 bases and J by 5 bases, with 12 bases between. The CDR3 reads CASTPGGHQPQHF. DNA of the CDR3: TGTGCCAGCACCCCCGGGGGCCATCAGCCCCAGCATTTT.

The CDR3 sequence: CASSLVGASSYEQYF. Written as DNA, the CDR3 is TGTGCCAGCAGCTTAGTGGGGGCAAGCTCCTACGAGCAGTACTTC. The chain links TRBV7-2 to TRBJ2-7, with D possibly matching TRBD1 (6 bases). CDR1 is SGHTA, CDR2 FQGNSA, per germline. The CDR3 has 15 amino acids. The V end was cut by 1 base, the J end by 0 bases, with 10 bases between.

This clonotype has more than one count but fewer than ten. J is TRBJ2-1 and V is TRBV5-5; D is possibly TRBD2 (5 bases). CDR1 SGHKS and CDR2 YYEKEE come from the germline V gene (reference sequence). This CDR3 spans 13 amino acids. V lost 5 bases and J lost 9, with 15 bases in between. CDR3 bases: TGTGCCAGCAGGAGGGAGATCCACTCTGAGCAGTTCTTC. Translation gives CASRREIHSEQFF.

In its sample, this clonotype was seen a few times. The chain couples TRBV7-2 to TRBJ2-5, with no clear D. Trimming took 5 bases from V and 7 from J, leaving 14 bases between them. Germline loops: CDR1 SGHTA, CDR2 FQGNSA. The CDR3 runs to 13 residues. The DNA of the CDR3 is TGTGCCAGCAGCCCAGTGAGGTCGGGGACCCAGTACTTC. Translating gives CASSPVRSGTQYF.

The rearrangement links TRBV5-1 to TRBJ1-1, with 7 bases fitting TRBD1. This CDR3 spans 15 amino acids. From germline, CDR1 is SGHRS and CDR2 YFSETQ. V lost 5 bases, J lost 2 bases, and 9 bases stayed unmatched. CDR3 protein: CASSFSGTDNTEAFF. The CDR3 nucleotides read TGCGCCAGCAGTTTTTCCGGGACAGACAACACTGAAGCTTTCTTT.

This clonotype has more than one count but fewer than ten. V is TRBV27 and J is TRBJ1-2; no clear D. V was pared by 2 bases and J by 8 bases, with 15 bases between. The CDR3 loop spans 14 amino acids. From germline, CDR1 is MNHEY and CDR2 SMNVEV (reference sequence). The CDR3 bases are TGTGCCAGCAGTTTAAATTTACGGGGTTGGGGCTACACCTTC. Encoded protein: CASSLNLRGWGYTF.